The subject of this entry is one T cell receptor beta chain. It lacks a known antigen. No much larger clonotype is one base removed from it; base qualities were not supplied. Libraries of naive CD8 T cells were built from approximately 20,000 to 980,000 sorted cells, with 10%, 30% or 50% of the purified RNA used. On a BD FACSAria II, naive CD8 T cells were FACS-sorted as CD8+CD4-CCR7+CD45RA+ and collected into RLT Plus buffer. To test detection sensitivity, Jurkat RNA equal to ten TCR copies was added to samples of about 20,000-1,000,000 naive CD8 T cells. CD8 T cells were enriched with RosetteSep CD8+ T Cell Enrichment Cocktail and Ficoll-Paque, followed by ACK red cell lysis. This sample is part of a study of molecular identifiers for immune sequencing clone quantification (dated by TCRdb to between 2018 and 2020). With regard to the full study: For a replicate experiment, the RNA from either approximately 20,000 or 100,000 naive CD8 T cells was divided into five aliquots, and four of those aliquots went on to sequencing. This methods study benchmarked molecular-identifier clustering-based TCR repertoire sequencing (MIDCIRS) and TCR RNA copy counting, using CD8 T cells to do so. Study-wide conclusions, independent of this receptor: The naive libraries included spiked-in Jurkat TCR RNA (over nine copies' worth), and this RNA is not part of the donor repertoire. A single cell's worth of spiked-in Jurkat TCR RNA was reported detectable even among 750,000 to 1,000,000 naive CD8 T cells. Identical TCR molecules sharing a barcode could cause highly expanded clone sizes to be underestimated. Modeling gave roughly 3 recovered TCR RNA copies per cell versus about 10 by digital PCR, implying 25% to 30% capture efficiency. In CMV-specific effector cells, clones with more than 20 RNA copies accounted for over 97% of molecules, whereas in naive cells such clones accounted for under 1%. When barcode sub-clustering was left out, chimeric consensus sequences inflated TCR diversity, with chimeras reaching as high as 47%.

The CDR1 and CDR2 encoded by the germline V gene are MNHEY and SVGEGT. Including the terminal cysteine and phenylalanine, the CDR3 comprises 14 residues. Only CDR3 DNA remains: 42 bases, in frame from the first base. V is pruned by 7 bases and J by 0 bases, leaving 5 bases of the junction without a gene match. Library generation was performed with PCR. Reads for this sample came from an Illumina HiSeq 4000. Bulk TCR libraries were made following a previously described method, with the TCR primers given in Table S5. Total RNA was purified with the Qiagen AllPrep DNA/RNA kit. Before any analysis, reads coming from multiple sequencing runs of the same library were combined into one pool. Per the source publication's procedure: Reads were retained only if the reads had an exact TCR constant sequence, and the retained reads were trimmed to 150 nt and grouped according to their 12-nt molecular barcodes. Reads inside each barcode group were sub-clustered using a 15% Levenshtein threshold, and a quality-weighted consensus sequence was constructed for each RNA molecule. Non-functional sequences were removed, as were lower-count sequences one edit away from another. Based on fitting two negative binomial distributions, any barcode sub-cluster with under 20% of the maximum read count was discarded. The public reads were reprocessed in TCRdb via fastp at Q25 and MiXCR, keeping in-frame beta chains. Under each unique CDR3 protein, matching rows form one entry showing the most common genes and DNA. The authors' filters were not applied to this entry. This sample gives under 650,000 distinct CDR3 sequences in total; 15% to 20% of them show up just once. The ten largest make up 0.75% to 0.95% of the sample.

The V and J genes are TRBV6-2 or TRBV6-3 and TRBJ2-5, and TRBD1 matches 7 of the central bases. Source material: naive CD8+ T cells from blood, with Jurkat cell RNA spiked in. Reading the label with the study, this specimen's cell subset or site is: FACS-sorted CD8+CD4-CCR7+CD45RA+ naive T cells. The receptor was derived from a human donor in good health. Some libraries in this study had Jurkat cell RNA spiked in. The DNA reads TGTGCCAGCATTCCAGGGACAGACCAAGAGACCCAGTACTTC. It encodes CASIPGTDQETQYF.